A single sample is the source of the 26 T cell receptor beta chains below, sequenced in a study of Graves' ophthalmopathy and Graves' hyperthyroidism. From RNA, the CDR3 regions of TCR beta chains were amplified and sequenced. Scientists carried out first-round RT-PCR using HTBI primers and then a second-round multiplex PCR. Each CDR3 protein gets one entry after TCRdb re-called the multiplex PCR reads with MiXCR. The repertoire includes 200,000 to 250,000 distinct CDR3 sequences, 20% to 25% of them detected once, and roughly 39% sits in the top ten. The sequenced material came from peripheral blood. Receptors were obtained from a woman between 50 and 59 years old with Graves' ophthalmopathy.

This rearrangement joins TRBV4-1 to TRBJ2-2; D is perhaps TRBD2 (6 bases). Trimming stripped 0 bases from V and 6 bases from J, with 17 bases between. This CDR3 comprises 17 residues. Germline V CDR1 and CDR2: MGHRA, YSYEKL. CDR3 coding DNA: TGCGCCAGCAGCCAAGAGAGGGACTGGGGAAACGCCGGGGAGCTGTTTTTT. Translation gives CASSQERDWGNAGELFF.

This clonotype has at least ten counts. This CDR3 reads CASRSGPANTEAFF. The CDR3 region has the DNA TGTGCCAGTCGTAGTGGTCCGGCTAACACTGAAGCTTTCTTT. The J gene is TRBJ1-1, the V gene TRBV7-3; D remains unclear. Germline V gene data show CDR1 as SGHTA and CDR2 as FQGTGA. V shed 9 bases and J shed 2 bases, with 16 bases lying between them. The CDR3 has 14 residues. The full variable domain, in which reference TRBV7-3 and TRBJ1-1 provide the parts outside the CDR3, is GAGVSQTPSNKVTEKGKYVELRCDPISGHTALYWYRQSLGQGPEFLIYFQGTGAADDSGLPNDRFFAVRPEGSVSTLKIQRTERGDSAVYLCASRSGPANTEAFFGQGTRLTVV.

This clonotype has at least ten counts. The rearrangement joins TRBV6-5 to TRBJ1-6; TRBD1 agrees at 7 bases. V lost 4 bases to trimming and J lost 7 bases; unmatched junction nucleotides: 10. The germline gives CDR1 MNHEY, CDR2 SVGAGI. The CDR3 length is 16 residues. CDR3 sequence (DNA): TGTGCCAGCAGTTCCCTTGCCTACAGGGGCAATTCACCCCTCCACTTT. This gives the protein CASSSLAYRGNSPLHF.

V gene TRBV5-4 combines with J gene TRBJ2-7; no firm D call. The CDR3 extends over 14 amino acids. Trimming pared 0 bases from V and 4 bases from J, leaving 11 bases between. Germline V gene lookup returns CDR1 SGHNT and CDR2 YYREEE (reference sequence). The CDR3 bases are TGTGCCAGCAGCTTGGGGTATCCTGGATACGAGCAGTACTTC. This sequence encodes CASSLGYPGYEQYF.

The V call is TRBV10-1, the J call TRBJ2-7, with D unclear. The CDR3 is 11 residues long. The V and J ends lost 3 bases and 8 bases respectively, with 8 bases between them. Per germline, CDR1 WNHNN and CDR2 SYGVQD (reference sequence). CDR3 amino acids: CASSDSYKQYF. CDR3 DNA sequence: TGCGCCAGCAGTGACAGTTACAAGCAGTACTTC.

This clonotype was recorded many times. The rearrangement links TRBV4-2 to TRBJ1-1, with D hard to call. This CDR3 region has 18 residues. The germline V and J ends were trimmed by 5 bases and 0 bases, with 22 bases remaining between them. Germline V gives CDR1 LGHNA, CDR2 YNFKEQ. CDR3 amino acids: CASSADNKGDSMNTEAFF. DNA for the CDR3: TGTGCCAGCAGCGCAGATAACAAAGGTGATAGCATGAACACTGAAGCTTTCTTT.

The chain couples TRBV6-1 to TRBJ1-1; D gene ambiguous. Germline V gene lookup returns CDR1 MNHNS and CDR2 SASEGT. V lost 7 bases, J lost 0 bases, and 9 bases lay in between. The CDR3 spans 13 residues. The CDR3, as DNA: TGTGCCAGCATAAGAGCTGTGAACACTGAAGCTTTCTTT. This gives the protein CASIRAVNTEAFF.

This clonotype was observed a handful of times. The chain links TRBV6-2 or TRBV6-3 to TRBJ2-7, with D unclear. CDR1 and CDR2 from the germline V gene are MNHEY and SVGEGT. The CDR3 extends over 12 amino acids. The V and J ends lost 1 base and 6 bases respectively, with 7 bases between them. CDR3 DNA: TGTGCCAGCAGTTACTACTTTGCCGAGCAGTACTTC. Protein product: CASSYYFAEQYF.

This clonotype was detected once. A much larger clone differs by one base, so this may be a read error. The CDR3 carries no conserved terminal phenylalanine or tryptophan, so it likely arises from a read error. The CDR3 region is CASSWGRGEQYL. CDR3 nucleotide sequence: TGTGCCAGCAGCTGGGGAAGGGGCGAGCAGTACCTC. This sequence joins TRBV7-9 and TRBJ2-7; TRBD1 is a possible D gene (5 bases). This CDR3 contains 12 residues. Germline lookup yields CDR1 SEHNR and CDR2 FQNEAQ (reference sequence). The V and J ends lost 4 bases and 6 bases respectively, with 10 bases between them.

There are many counts of this clonotype. The chain recombines TRBV5-1 with TRBJ1-1; D not certain. Germline CDR1 and CDR2: SGHRS and YFSETQ. The CDR3 runs to 15 residues. Trimming removed 0 bases from V and 0 bases from J, with 9 bases in between. The CDR3 spells CASSLAANLNTEAFF. The CDR3 DNA reads TGCGCCAGCAGCTTGGCAGCCAATCTGAACACTGAAGCTTTCTTT.

This clonotype was observed at least ten times. The chain recombines TRBV3-1 with TRBJ1-6; a possible D gene is TRBD1 (5 bases). The V gene's germline CDR1 is LGHDT and CDR2 YNNKEL (reference sequence). Trimming left V 8 bases short and J 1 base short, with 9 bases between. The CDR3 sequence is 14 residues long. In nucleotides, the CDR3 is TGTGCCAGCGGAGACAGTTCCTATAATTCACCCCTCCACTTT. It is translated as CASGDSSYNSPLHF.

This clonotype came up many times. V is TRBV20-1 and J is TRBJ2-7; unclear D gene. V lost 6 bases, J lost 4 bases, and 10 bases lay in between. The CDR3 spans 11 residues. Germline CDR1 is DFQATT and CDR2 is SNEGSKA (reference sequence). CDR3 sequence reads: CSATKTYEQYF. The CDR3 DNA reads TGCAGTGCGACGAAGACTTACGAGCAGTACTTC.

This clonotype was observed at least ten times. V is TRBV20-1 and J is TRBJ2-5; a possible D gene is TRBD2 (6 bases). CDR3 size: 14 residues. Trimming cost V 3 bases and J 1 base, with 12 bases left between them. CDR1 and CDR2 (germline): DFQATT, SNEGSKA (reference sequence). CDR3 nucleotide sequence: TGCAGTGCTAGCCGATCTAGCGTCCAAGAGACCCAGTACTTC. Its translation is CSASRSSVQETQYF.

The J gene is TRBJ1-2, the V gene TRBV12-3 or TRBV12-4; the match to TRBD1 covers 9 bases. The CDR3 covers 14 residues. V shed 3 bases and J 8 bases; nucleotides not matched to a gene: 7. For the CDR3, the DNA is TGTGCCAGCAGTTTCCCCGGGACAGGGCAGGGCTACACCTTC. Translating it yields CASSFPGTGQGYTF.

The chain uses TRBV3-1 and TRBJ2-2, with D possibly being TRBD2 (5 bases). CDR1 is LGHDT, CDR2 YNNKEL, per germline (reference sequence). Trimming pared 0 bases from V and 7 bases from J, leaving 15 bases between. The CDR3 is 16 amino acids. CDR3 amino acids: CASSQERLAIGGELFF. The CDR3 DNA sequence: TGTGCCAGCAGCCAAGAACGTCTAGCAATTGGCGGGGAGCTGTTTTTT.

This clonotype was recorded at least ten times. The chain carries TRBV7-2 and TRBJ2-5, with 10 bases lining up with TRBD2. Unmatched junction bases numbered 4, after V lost 5 bases and J lost 4 bases. This CDR3 comprises 14 residues. Per the germline V gene, CDR1 is SGHTA and CDR2 is FQGNSA. CDR3 bases: TGTGCCAGCAGCCCGGGACTAGCGTCAGAGACCCAGTACTTC. It yields the protein CASSPGLASETQYF.

This clonotype was counted ten times or more. This sequence joins TRBV12-5 and TRBJ2-7, with a weak D call TRBD2 (6 bases). Trimming took off 5 bases at V and 1 base at J, with 9 bases between the two ends. This CDR3 is built from 13 residues. Per germline, CDR1 LGHNT and CDR2 FRNRAP. CDR3 loop: CASGLGGSYEQYF. CDR3 DNA: TGTGCTAGTGGTCTGGGGGGTTCCTACGAGCAGTACTTC.

This clonotype was seen many times. The chain carries TRBV11-2 and TRBJ2-2; 7 bases line up with TRBD1. The CDR3 extends over 16 amino acids. Germline lookup yields CDR1 SGHAT and CDR2 FQNNGV. V was clipped by 5 bases and J by 6 bases; unmatched bases: 12. CDR3 nucleotides: TGTGCCAGCAGCCCCGACTTCGACAGGGCAGCCGGGGAGCTGTTTTTT. Amino acids: CASSPDFDRAAGELFF.

This clonotype showed up many times. The V call is TRBV4-2, the J call TRBJ2-7, with a possible D match to TRBD2 (6 bases). The V gene lost 4 bases and the J gene lost 1 base, with 26 bases spanning the gap. Germline loops: CDR1 LGHNA, CDR2 YNFKEQ. This CDR3 spans 19 amino acids. The CDR3: CASSPGGSPANGVSYEQYF. The CDR3 DNA reads TGTGCCAGCAGCCCTGGGGGGTCGCCAGCGAATGGTGTTTCCTACGAGCAGTACTTC.

This sequence joins TRBV7-2 and TRBJ1-5; D might be TRBD1 (5 bases). CDR3 length: 15 residues. Looked up from germline, CDR1 is SGHTA and CDR2 is FQGNSA. V was trimmed by 3 bases and J by 4 bases, leaving 13 bases between them. CDR3: CASSLNRDGNQPQHF. The CDR3 nucleotides read TGTGCCAGCAGCTTGAACCGGGACGGTAATCAGCCCCAGCATTTT.

The gene calls are TRBV2 and TRBJ1-2, with 9 bases that match TRBD1. Per the germline V gene, CDR1 is SNHLY and CDR2 is FYNNEI. The CDR3 has 13 amino acids. V trimming: 4 bases; J trimming: 6 bases; junction bases outside the gene matches: 3. CDR3 region: CASSVWTGDGYTF. In DNA, the CDR3 is TGTGCCAGCAGTGTGTGGACAGGGGATGGCTACACCTTC.

Ten or more counts support this clonotype. The chain has TRBV6-2 or TRBV6-3 and TRBJ2-7, with D possibly matching TRBD2 (6 bases). In germline, CDR1 is MNHEY, CDR2 SVGEGT. This CDR3 is built from 14 residues. The V gene lost 2 bases and the J gene lost 4 bases, with 12 bases spanning the gap. CDR3 nucleotide sequence: TGTGCCAGCAGTTACGGGACTTTCGGATACGAGCAGTACTTC. Its protein product is CASSYGTFGYEQYF.

Many counts were recorded for this clonotype. This chain joins TRBV20-1 and TRBJ2-3, with a possible D match to TRBD2 (6 bases). Germline V gene sequence: CDR1 DFQATT, CDR2 SNEGSKA (reference sequence). The CDR3 spans 13 residues. Trimming removed 4 bases from V and 2 bases from J, with 10 bases in between. The CDR3 DNA sequence: TGCAGTGCTACTAAGCGGGCCACAGATACGCAGTATTTT. This gives the protein CSATKRATDTQYF.

This clonotype was counted ten times or more. This rearrangement joins TRBV19 to TRBJ2-5, with 10 bases fitting TRBD2. Germline CDR1 and CDR2: LNHDA and SQIVND (reference sequence). V lost 3 bases, J lost 4 bases, and 8 bases stayed unmatched. This CDR3 contains 16 residues. CDR3 bases: TGTGCCAGTAGTATTACAACTAGCGGGACCCCAGAGACCCAGTACTTC. This sequence encodes CASSITTSGTPETQYF.

The table lists this clonotype with many counts. The gene calls are TRBV30 and TRBJ1-1; D perhaps matches TRBD1 (5 bases). V was pared by 2 bases and J by 1 base, with 11 bases between. The germline gives CDR1 GTSNPN, CDR2 SVGIG (reference sequence). This CDR3 has 14 residues. Written as DNA, the CDR3 is TGTGCCTGGAGTCGGGCGGGGCCGAACACTGAAGCTTTCTTT. Its protein is CAWSRAGPNTEAFF.

The chain recombines TRBV15 with TRBJ2-7; the D is unclear. Germline V gene data show CDR1 as LNHNV and CDR2 as YYDKDF (reference sequence). The CDR3 runs to 14 residues. Deletions cut 1 base from V and 5 bases from J, with 12 bases between. CDR3 residues: CATSRGDSSHEQYF. As DNA, the CDR3 is TGTGCCACCAGCAGAGGTGATAGCTCTCACGAGCAGTACTTC. Based on the CDR3 plus reference TRBV15 and TRBJ2-7, the full variable domain is DAMVIQNPRYQVTQFGKPVTLSCSQTLNHNVMYWYQQKSSQAPKLLFHYYDKDFNNEADTPDNFQSRRPNTSFCFLDIRSPGLGDTAMYLCATSRGDSSHEQYFGPGTRLTVT.